A selection of T cell receptor beta chains follows, all from one sample in a study of control samples from healthy donors and cancer patients. TCRdb's copy holds only in-frame clones and misses some; the assay was immunoSEQ multiplex PCR. The sample yields around 100,000 clones, 80% to 90% seen once. Material: PBMCs. The receptors stem from a man aged 60 to 69 with lung cancer. The CDR3 runs from the conserved cysteine through the conserved F or W. D genes are given only for firm matches. The listing skips clone size in some rows; elsewhere it reads once, few, many or a size class.

clone size	J gene	V gene	D gene	CDR3 DNA	CDR3 protein
.	TRBJ1-5	TRBV4-1	TRBD1	TGCGCCAGCAGCCGGACGGGACAGGGAGTAAGACCCCAGCATTTT	CASSRTGQGVRPQHF
.	TRBJ1-4	TRBV18	.	TGTGCCAGCTCAGCTATAGGGGAAAAACTGTTTTTT	CASSAIGEKLFF
.	TRBJ2-2	TRBV7-9	.	TGTGCCAGCAGCCAGAGACAGGAGGACACCGGGGAGCTGTTTTTT	CASSQRQEDTGELFF
.	TRBJ2-7	TRBV5-1	TRBD2	TGCGCCAGCAGCTCCTATGGGACTACCTACGAGCAGTACTTC	CASSSYGTTYEQYF
.	TRBJ1-3	TRBV5-6	.	TGTGCCAGCAGCTTGGGAGGAAACACCATATATTTT	CASSLGGNTIYF
.	TRBJ1-3	TRBV19	.	TGTGCCAGTAGTATACTGTGGAACAGCGGAAACACCATATATTTT	CASSILWNSGNTIYF
.	TRBJ1-2	TRBV24-1	TRBD1	TGTGCCACCAGTGTCCGGACAGGGGCCAGCGGAGACTATGGCTACACCTTC	CATSVRTGASGDYGYTF
.	TRBJ2-5	TRBV5-6	.	TGTGCCAGCAGCTTGGAGATTGGTCAAGACCAAGAGACCCAGTACTTC	CASSLEIGQDQETQYF
.	TRBJ1-3	TRBV27	.	TGTGCCAGCAGTATAACTCAGGGAGCTGGAAACACCATATATTTT	CASSITQGAGNTIYF
.	TRBJ2-5	TRBV9	.	TGTGCCAGCAGCGCACCGACCCGAGGGATCCCAGAGACCCAGTACTTC	CASSAPTRGIPETQYF
.	TRBJ2-6	TRBV7-2	TRBD1	TGTGCCAGCAGCCCCCAGGGGGCTGGGGCCAACGTCCTGACTTTC	CASSPQGAGANVLTF
few	TRBJ2-5	TRBV6-5	TRBD2	TGTGCCAGCTTTTTGCGGGGGGGAGAAGAGACCCAGTACTTC	CASFLRGGEETQYF
.	TRBJ1-4	TRBV5-5	TRBD1	TGTGCCAGCAGCTCTGAACCGGGACAGTCTAATGAAAAACTGTTTTTT	CASSSEPGQSNEKLFF
.	TRBJ2-5	TRBV9	.	TGTGCCAGCAGCGGCGACAGTAACAAAGAGACCCAGTACTTC	CASSGDSNKETQYF
.	TRBJ2-3	TRBV7-3	.	TGTGCCAGCAGCTTAACTGGAGGGGGACTCACAGATACGCAGTATTTT	CASSLTGGGLTDTQYF
.	TRBJ2-3	TRBV30	.	TGTGCCTGGAGTGAGTGGGGGGAAACCACAGATACGCAGTATTTT	CAWSEWGETTDTQYF
.	TRBJ2-2	TRBV30	.	TGTGCCTGGAGTGTACAGTCGAACACCGGGGAGCTGTTTTTT	CAWSVQSNTGELFF
.	TRBJ2-1	TRBV9	TRBD2	TGCGCCAGCAGCGTACGCGTCGGGGGGGCGGGCAATGAGCAGTTCTTC	CASSVRVGGAGNEQFF
.	TRBJ1-1	TRBV6-1	TRBD1	TGTGCCAGCAGTGAAAGCACAGGGGGGGGAAAGTCTTTCTTT	CASSESTGGGKSFF
.	TRBJ2-2	TRBV7-7	TRBD1	TGTGCCAGCAGCCAAGGGGGCGGGTCGACTCTGACCGGGGAGCTGTTTTTT	CASSQGGGSTLTGELFF
.	TRBJ1-1	TRBV4-2	.	TGTGCCAGCAGCCCAGCGCGGTCCACTGAAGCTTTCTTT	CASSPARSTEAFF
.	TRBJ1-3	TRBV11-3	.	TGTGCCAGCAGCTACAGACCTGAAACAGCGGGAAACACCATATATTTT	CASSYRPETAGNTIYF
.	TRBJ2-2	TRBV5-3	.	TGTGCCAGAAGGGAGGAATCGAACACCGGGGAGCTGTTTTTT	CARREESNTGELFF
.	TRBJ2-7	TRBV12-5	TRBD2	TGTGCTAGTGGTTTGGTACTCGACGGTAGCGGGGGGGCCTACGAGCAGTACTTC	CASGLVLDGSGGAYEQYF
few	TRBJ2-5	TRBV5-1	.	TGCGCCAGCAGCCTACTGGGACCAGTCGGGGAGACCCAGTACTTC	CASSLLGPVGETQYF
.	TRBJ2-3	TRBV7-9	.	TGTGCCAGCAGCTTAGAACGGGGTGGCACAGATACGCAGTATTTT	CASSLERGGTDTQYF
.	TRBJ1-4	TRBV11-3	.	TGTGCCAGCCGTTCTAAAACGGCTAATGAAAAACTGTTTTTT	CASRSKTANEKLFF
.	TRBJ2-1	TRBV7-3	TRBD1	TGTGCCAGCAGCTTGACAGGGAGTGACAATGAGCAGTTCTTC	CASSLTGSDNEQFF
.	TRBJ1-1	TRBV10-2	.	TGCGCCAGCGGCGGACCGAACACTGAAGCTTTCTTT	CASGGPNTEAFF
.	TRBJ2-5	TRBV6-5	.	TGTGCCAGCAGTACGCTCAGAGAGACCCAGTACTTC	CASSTLRETQYF
.	TRBJ1-2	TRBV2	.	TGTGCCAGCAGGGAAGAGTATGGCTACACCTTC	CASREEYGYTF
.	TRBJ1-1	TRBV5-1	.	TGCGCCAGCAGCTCGACAGGCTTGAACACTGAAGCTTTCTTT	CASSSTGLNTEAFF
.	TRBJ1-2	TRBV5-1	.	TGCGCCAGCAGCTTGGACACGCCAGCTAACTATGGCTACACCTTC	CASSLDTPANYGYTF
.	TRBJ1-2	TRBV7-3	.	TGTGCCAGCAGCTTAACGTTATTTCTGGCGGAGAATGGCTACACCTTC	CASSLTLFLAENGYTF
.	TRBJ1-1	TRBV18	.	TGTGCCAGCTCACCCTTGACAGGAATATGGGGGAACACTGAAGCTTTCTTT	CASSPLTGIWGNTEAFF
.	TRBJ2-2	TRBV24-1	.	TGTGCCACCAGTGACCAACCGGTCCTCGTCGGGGAGCTGTTTTTT	CATSDQPVLVGELFF
.	TRBJ2-2	TRBV7-9	.	TGTGCCAGCAGCTTAGAGCTGTTACCTCAGACGAACACCGGGGAGCTGTTTTTT	CASSLELLPQTNTGELFF
.	TRBJ1-1	TRBV6-5	.	TGTGCCAGCAGTCTACTCATGAACACTGAAGCTTTCTTT	CASSLLMNTEAFF
.	TRBJ2-2	TRBV18	.	TGTGCCAGCCAAAACCAGGGGAACACCGGGGAGCTGTTTTTT	CASQNQGNTGELFF
once	TRBJ1-5	TRBV30	TRBD1	TGTGCCTGTGACAGGGACAATCAGCCCCAGCATTTT	CACDRDNQPQHF
.	TRBJ2-3	TRBV24-1	.	TGTGCCACCAGTGAAGCCGGGACTGCCACAGATACGCAGTATTTT	CATSEAGTATDTQYF
.	TRBJ2-1	TRBV7-3	.	TGTGCCAGCAGCTACCGGCAATACAATGAGCAGTTCTTC	CASSYRQYNEQFF
.	TRBJ2-7	TRBV5-6	.	TGTGCCAGCAGCTTGAGTCGCAGGAGCCGATCCTACGAGCAGTACTTC	CASSLSRRSRSYEQYF
.	TRBJ1-5	TRBV18	.	TGTGCCAGCTCACCTGGGACGGGAGACAATCAGCCCCAGCATTTT	CASSPGTGDNQPQHF
.	TRBJ1-4	TRBV18	TRBD1	TGTGCCAGCTCTCCTGACAGGGAAAACAATGAAAAACTGTTTTTT	CASSPDRENNEKLFF
once	TRBJ1-4	TRBV6-5	TRBD1	TGTGCCAGCAGGACTTCCGGGACAGCGAATGAAAAACTGTTTTTT	CASRTSGTANEKLFF
.	TRBJ1-1	TRBV7-6	TRBD1	TGTGCCAGCAGCTTAGCAGCTGGGACAGGGGAAGCTTTCTTT	CASSLAAGTGEAFF